This T cell receptor (beta chain) was recovered during a study of OX40 agonist ivuxolimab in advanced cancers. The junction had 11 bases not matched to a gene; V was cut back by 1 base and J by 9 bases. CDR1 and CDR2 (germline): SGHTA, FQGNSA. The CDR3 covers 16 residues. Generated by immunoSEQ multiplex PCR, the TCRdb table keeps only in-frame clones and is missing some. Among some 50,000 clones, around 82% were seen once, and the ten largest hold 4.6%. V usage is TRBV7-2 and J usage is TRBJ2-1, with 8 bases matching TRBD2. This receptor was obtained from an adult with an advanced solid tumor such as melanoma, head and neck, liver or kidney cancer. The sample in question was CD4+ or CD8+ T cells sorted from blood, obtained in a trial of the OX40 agonist ivuxolimab. CDR3 region: CASSLGFGRGIGEQFF. CDR3 DNA sequence: TGTGCCAGCAGCTTAGGTTTCGGGAGGGGGATAGGTGAGCAGTTCTTC. Full variable domain (remainder filled in from reference TRBV7-2 and TRBJ2-1): GAGVSQSPSNKVTEKGKDVELRCDPISGHTALYWYRQSLGQGLEFLIYFQGNSAPDKSGLPSDRFSAERTGGSVSTLTIQRTQQEDSAVYLCASSLGFGRGIGEQFFGPGTRLTVL.